This is a list of T cell receptor beta chains from one sample in a study of cytomegalovirus exposure and HLA in healthy donors. Produced via immunoSEQ multiplex PCR; TCRdb's table is partial and in-frame only. In the table there are roughly 50,000 clones, approximately 90% of which are singletons. The sample taken for sequencing was PBMCs. Receptors were obtained from a woman between 18 and 29 years old in good health and CMV-seropositive. CDR3s include the opening cysteine and the closing phenylalanine or tryptophan. The D gene is left open where the match is weak.

d_call,v_call,j_call,cdr3_length,cdr3_aa,cdr3_nt
TRBD1,TRBV9,TRBJ1-2,16,CASSVGGQPSNYGYTF,TGTGCCAGCAGCGTAGGGGGACAGCCATCTAACTATGGCTACACCTTC
TRBD1,TRBV4-1,TRBJ1-3,15,CASTDRVVAGNTIYF,TGCGCCAGCACCGACAGGGTGGTGGCTGGAAACACCATATATTTT
TRBD1,TRBV6-1,TRBJ1-1,13,CASRAQGSTEAFF,TGTGCCAGCAGGGCACAGGGGTCAACTGAAGCTTTCTTT
TRBD2,TRBV7-3,TRBJ2-1,16,CASSPLGSGGVDEQFF,TGTGCCAGCAGCCCTCTCGGAAGCGGGGGGGTTGATGAGCAGTTCTTC
TRBD2,TRBV4-2,TRBJ2-1,16,CASSQDTLAEYNEQFF,TGTGCCAGCAGCCAAGATACGCTAGCGGAGTACAATGAGCAGTTCTTC
TRBD1,TRBV19,TRBJ1-2,15,CASSKGTGLNYGYTF,TGTGCCAGTAGTAAAGGGACAGGATTAAACTATGGCTACACCTTC
NA,TRBV5-1,TRBJ2-1,14,CASSHGTEDNEQFF,TGCGCCAGCAGCCACGGGACTGAGGACAATGAGCAGTTCTTC
NA,TRBV4-3,TRBJ1-1,13,CASRKGVNTEAFF,TGCGCCAGCAGGAAAGGAGTGAACACTGAAGCTTTCTTT
NA,TRBV29-1,TRBJ1-1,13,CSVATVARTEAFF,TGCAGCGTTGCGACAGTAGCTAGAACTGAAGCTTTCTTT
TRBD1,TRBV5-4,TRBJ2-7,12,CASSGDSYEQYF,TGTGCCAGCAGCGGGGACAGCTACGAGCAGTACTTC